The 22 T cell receptor beta chains reported below all come from one sample, sequenced in a study of T-cell reconstitution after alpha-beta-depleted transplantation in children. Unique molecular identifiers were incorporated into the prepared TCRbeta library. TCRdb used MiXCR to reprocess the PCR reads, holding one entry per CDR3 protein. Of hundreds of thousands of distinct CDR3 sequences listed, under 25% are singletons. Material: PBMCs, mostly from graft donor cells, obtained 360 days after TCRalphabeta/CD19-depleted stem cell transplant. The receptors were sampled from a boy under three years old who had a stem cell transplant for acute myeloid leukemia, so the T cells may come from the graft donor.

The chain is built from TRBV6-2 or TRBV6-3 and TRBJ2-1; TRBD2 matches 8 bases. CDR3 length equals 15 residues. The ends lost 7 bases at V and 4 bases at J; junction bases unmatched: 9. Germline CDR1 reads MNHEY; CDR2 reads SVGEGT. The CDR3 sequence: CASTDPGGGYNEQFF. The DNA for the CDR3 is TGTGCCAGCACCGACCCCGGGGGGGGTTACAATGAGCAGTTCTTC.

V and J are TRBV9 and TRBJ2-4; D might be TRBD2 (5 bases). CDR3 size: 14 residues. Trimming cost V 3 bases and J 8 bases, with 15 bases left between them. The germline V gene encodes CDR1 SGDLS and CDR2 YYNGEE. The CDR3 DNA is TGTGCCAGCAGCGCCATTACCGCGGAGGACATTCAGTACTTC. As protein: CASSAITAEDIQYF.

This clonotype was seen only a few times. The chain joins TRBV12-3 or TRBV12-4 to TRBJ2-7; a weak D match, TRBD2 (5 bases). The CDR3 has 13 amino acids. Trimming removed 3 bases from V and 8 bases from J, with 14 bases in between. Here the CDR3 reads CASSLRGSGKQYV. In DNA, the CDR3 is TGTGCCAGCAGTTTGAGAGGGTCGGGGAAGCAGTACGTC.

At least ten counts were recorded for this clonotype. The chain carries TRBV20-1 and TRBJ1-2; D is unresolved. Germline V CDR1 and CDR2: DFQATT, SNEGSKA (reference sequence). The CDR3 contains 11 residues. CDR3 sequence (DNA): TGCAGGGGCGGGCCGGACTATGGCTACACCTTC. It specifies CRGGPDYGYTF.

This clonotype occurred a few times. V and J are TRBV11-1 and TRBJ2-1; tentatively, D is TRBD2 (6 bases). The V gene lost 2 bases and the J gene lost 4 bases, with 15 bases spanning the gap. Germline-derived CDR1 and CDR2 are SGHAT and FQDESV (reference sequence). The CDR3 totals 16 residues. The CDR3: CASSLSTGTPYNEQFF. In DNA, the CDR3 is TGTGCCAGCAGCTTATCTACCGGGACTCCGTACAATGAGCAGTTCTTC.

This clonotype was recorded a few times. The chain carries TRBV5-1 and TRBJ2-5, with a tentative D call TRBD1 (6 bases). This CDR3 region has 12 residues. The germline gives CDR1 SGHRS, CDR2 YFSETQ. V was cut by 7 bases and J by 3 bases, with 10 bases left in between. DNA of the CDR3: TGCGCCAGCGCCGAGGGGGAAGAGACCCAGTACTTC. As protein: CASAEGEETQYF.

This clonotype showed up many times. The chain employs TRBV5-1 and TRBJ2-2; D perhaps matches TRBD1 (5 bases). Germline V CDR1 and CDR2: SGHRS, YFSETQ. This CDR3 has 15 amino acids. The V gene lost 0 bases and the J gene lost 3 bases, with 9 bases spanning the gap. CDR3 protein: CASSLAQGYTGELFF. CDR3 DNA: TGCGCCAGCAGCTTGGCCCAGGGTTACACCGGGGAGCTGTTTTTT.

In this sample, this clonotype turned up many times. The chain combines TRBV12-3 or TRBV12-4 with TRBJ2-7; D remains unclear. The CDR3 loop spans 13 amino acids. Trimming left V 6 bases short and J 3 bases short, with 12 bases between. As DNA, the CDR3 is TGTGCCAGCAGACCCCCGGGCAGCTACGAGCAGTACGTC. It yields the protein CASRPPGSYEQYV.

This clonotype was observed at least ten times. V is TRBV2 and J is TRBJ2-5, with a tentative D call TRBD2 (5 bases). Germline-derived CDR1 and CDR2 are SNHLY and FYNNEI. The CDR3 has 15 amino acids. Trimming left V 4 bases short and J 6 bases short, with 18 bases between. CDR3 bases: TGTGCCAGCAGTGTTCGGACTGTCGTAGGACAGACCCAGTACTTC. Protein: CASSVRTVVGQTQYF.

This clonotype came up many times. The chain is built from TRBV7-2 and TRBJ1-2; no reliable D call. The CDR3 is made up of 15 amino acids. The ends were cut back, 4 bases at V and 1 base at J, with 13 bases in the middle. Germline values: CDR1 SGHTA, CDR2 FQGNSA. The CDR3 reads CASSSKREINYGYTF. CDR3 bases: TGTGCCAGCAGCTCGAAGAGGGAGATTAACTATGGCTACACCTTC.

The J gene is TRBJ2-1, the V gene TRBV29-1; maybe TRBD1 (7 bases). Germline CDR1 SQVTM, CDR2 ANQGSEA. The CDR3 runs 14 residues. V lost 6 bases and J 0 bases, leaving 12 bases between the germline ends. CDR3 bases: TGCAGCGTCAGGGGGGCCAGCTCCTACAATGAGCAGTTCTTC. Amino acids: CSVRGASSYNEQFF.

A few counts support this clonotype. This chain uses TRBV20-1 with TRBJ2-3, with TRBD1 identical over 8 bases. V lost 5 bases and J lost 3; bases outside the gene matches: 10. Germline V gene lookup returns CDR1 DFQATT and CDR2 SNEGSKA (reference sequence). The CDR3 sequence is 15 residues long. For the CDR3, the DNA is TGCAGTGCTCCTCAGCCTAGACAGGGGACAGATACGCAGTATTTT. Translating gives CSAPQPRQGTDTQYF.

This chain links TRBV27 with TRBJ2-3, with no clear D. The CDR3 is 14 amino acids. V lost 4 bases and J lost 5, with 13 bases in between. CDR1 and CDR2 (germline): MNHEY, SMNVEV (reference sequence). DNA of the CDR3: TGTGCCAGCAGTTCCTTACCTCGTATAGATACGCAGTATTTT. Translation gives CASSSLPRIDTQYF.

The genes are TRBV6-1 and TRBJ1-5; D is possibly TRBD1 (6 bases). Germline V gives CDR1 MNHNS, CDR2 SASEGT. CDR3 length: 15 amino acids. The germline V and J ends were trimmed by 6 bases and 0 bases, with 12 bases remaining between them. CDR3 loop: CASRDSADSNQPQHF. The CDR3 DNA reads as TGTGCCAGCAGGGACAGCGCGGATAGCAATCAGCCCCAGCATTTT.

This clonotype came up many times. The J gene is TRBJ2-5, the V gene TRBV7-9, with TRBD1 as a possible D gene (6 bases). Germline CDR1 is SEHNR and CDR2 is FQNEAQ (reference sequence). V lost 5 bases to trimming and J lost 2 bases, with 12 bases between them. The CDR3 is 14 amino acids. CDR3 sequence (DNA): TGTGCCAGCAGCGGACGGACAGAACAAGAGACCCAGTACTTC. As protein: CASSGRTEQETQYF.

Ten or more counts support this clonotype. V and J are TRBV12-3 or TRBV12-4 and TRBJ1-1; D remains unclear. Trimming stripped 6 bases from V and 2 bases from J, with 13 bases between. The CDR3 covers 14 residues. The CDR3 region has the DNA TGTGCCAGCAGCCCCGGACTGCTTAACACTGAAGCTTTCTTT. Its translation is CASSPGLLNTEAFF.

The chain recombines TRBV6-5 with TRBJ1-3; 8 bases are a match to TRBD1. Per germline, CDR1 MNHEY and CDR2 SVGAGI. The J segment lost 8 bases and the V segment lost 0 bases, leaving 3 bases of the junction unmatched. The CDR3 is 14 residues long. DNA of the CDR3: TGTGCCAGCAGTTACTCCGGACAGGGTGACACCATATATTTT. Its protein is CASSYSGQGDTIYF.

V gene TRBV15 combines with J gene TRBJ2-5, with D uncertain. CDR1 and CDR2 (germline): LNHNV, YYDKDF (reference sequence). V was trimmed by 1 base and J by 2 bases, leaving 8 bases between them. The CDR3 consists of 14 residues. The CDR3 loop is CATSRGLVQETQYF. The DNA of the CDR3 is TGTGCCACCAGCAGAGGTCTGGTTCAAGAGACCCAGTACTTC.

The rearrangement joins TRBV24-1 to TRBJ2-7; a possible D gene is TRBD1 (6 bases). Germline V gives CDR1 KGHDR, CDR2 SFDVKD. The CDR3 consists of 14 residues. Trimming stripped 2 bases from V and 2 bases from J, with 9 bases between. CDR3 sequence reads: CATSDSGTPYEQYF. DNA of the CDR3: TGTGCCACCAGTGATTCTGGGACACCCTACGAGCAGTACTTC.

This clonotype was seen repeatedly, ten times or more. The rearrangement uses TRBV5-1 and TRBJ2-6; 10 nucleotides line up with TRBD1. Germline V gives CDR1 SGHRS, CDR2 YFSETQ. The V and J ends lost 0 bases and 4 bases, in that order; junction bases with no gene match: 7. The CDR3 runs to 18 residues. Written as DNA, the CDR3 is TGCGCCAGCAGCTTGGTGACAGGGGGCTCCGGAGGGGCCAACGTCCTGACTTTC. This encodes CASSLVTGGSGGANVLTF. The full variable domain, with the rest looked up from reference TRBV5-1 and TRBJ2-6, is KAGVTQTPRYLIKTRGQQVTLSCSPISGHRSVSWYQQTPGQGLQFLFEYFSETQRNKGNFPGRFSGRQFSNSRSEMNVSTLELGDSALYLCASSLVTGGSGGANVLTFGAGSRLTVL.

CDR3 in DNA: TGTGCCAGCAGCTTCGGGACTAGAAAAGAGACCCAGTACTTC. It specifies CASSFGTRKETQYF. The rearrangement links TRBV7-3 to TRBJ2-5; TRBD2 matches at 8 bases. CDR3 length: 14 residues. V shed 3 bases, J shed 3 bases, and the junction held 3 bases outside the gene matches. Germline V CDR1 and CDR2: SGHTA, FQGTGA.

The J gene is TRBJ2-7, the V gene TRBV20-1, with D perhaps being TRBD1 or TRBD2 (5 bases each). Germline V gene sequence: CDR1 DFQATT, CDR2 SNEGSKA (reference sequence). V was trimmed by 4 bases and J by 2 bases, leaving 15 bases between them. The CDR3 loop spans 14 amino acids. CDR3 protein: CSAIDQGDPYEQYF. Here the CDR3 DNA reads TGCAGTGCTATCGACCAAGGGGACCCCTACGAGCAGTACTTC.